The 20 T cell receptor beta chains below come from one sample, sequenced in a study of shared clonotypes between healthy human individuals. Method: immunoSEQ multiplex PCR; TCRdb's copy keeps in-frame clones and lacks some. The sample shows about 690,000 clones, about 90% of them seen only once. Sequenced sample: memory CD8+ T cells from PBMCs. Subset here: CD45RO+ cells pooled with CCR7-negative TemRA cells. The receptor set was obtained from a man younger than 35 in good health. Some clones in this sample may be carry-over from other donors' samples.

V usage is TRBV7-8 and J usage is TRBJ2-2, with a tentative D call TRBD2 (5 bases). Germline assignment: CDR1 SGHVS and CDR2 FQNEAQ. With 0 bases removed from V and 4 bases from J, the gap between germline ends came to 12 bases. This CDR3 is 16 amino acids long. CDR3 region: CASSLARLDSTGELFF. CDR3 coding DNA: TGTGCCAGCAGCTTAGCGCGACTGGACTCCACCGGGGAGCTGTTTTTT.

This clone came up a few times. This chain uses TRBV9 with TRBJ1-4, with 10 bases that match TRBD1. J gave up 7 bases and V 3 bases, and 3 bases lay outside the gene matches. CDR3 length equals 14 residues. Germline lookup yields CDR1 SGDLS and CDR2 YYNGEE. This chain's CDR3 is CASSDRDRGEKLFF. CDR3 coding DNA: TGTGCCAGCAGCGACCGGGACAGGGGTGAAAAACTGTTTTTT.

This clone occurred once. The chain has TRBV2 and TRBJ2-7, with D unclear. Between the trimmed V and J ends, which lost 3 bases and 2 bases, there was a span of 8 bases. The CDR3 is made up of 13 amino acids. Germline-derived CDR1 and CDR2 are SNHLY and FYNNEI. The CDR3 loop reads CASSDRLTYEQYF. The CDR3 DNA sequence: TGTGCCAGCAGTGACCGGCTTACCTACGAGCAGTACTTC. The full variable domain, completed using reference TRBV2 and TRBJ2-7, is EPEVTQTPSHQVTQMGQEVILRCVPISNHLYFYWYRQILGQKVEFLVSFYNNEISEKSEIFDDQFSVERPDGSNFTLKIRSTKLEDSAMYFCASSDRLTYEQYFGPGTRLTVT.

The chain uses TRBV27 and TRBJ1-2; TRBD1 matches 9 bases. Germline lookup yields CDR1 MNHEY and CDR2 SMNVEV (reference sequence). Trimming took 3 bases from V and 4 from J; bases not matched to a gene: 6. The CDR3 extends over 15 amino acids. CDR3 residues: CASSLEGTGSYGYTF. For the CDR3, the DNA is TGTGCCAGCAGTTTGGAAGGGACAGGGAGCTATGGCTACACCTTC.

V and J are TRBV4-2 and TRBJ2-7, with D possibly matching TRBD2 (6 bases). Germline loops: CDR1 LGHNA, CDR2 YNFKEQ. This CDR3 has 15 amino acids. V lost 1 base and J 3 bases, leaving 13 bases between the germline ends. CDR3 bases: TGTGCCAGCAGCCAAGGAACGGGAGCGCACTACGAGCAGTACTTC. Translation gives CASSQGTGAHYEQYF.

The chain employs TRBV7-2 and TRBJ1-5; TRBD1 agrees at 8 bases. V lost 3 bases and J lost 3; bases outside the gene matches: 4. Germline CDR1 reads SGHTA; CDR2 reads FQGNSA. The CDR3 is 15 amino acids. In DNA, the CDR3 is TGTGCCAGCAGCTTGGACAGGGCTCTCAATCAGCCCCAGCATTTT. It codes for CASSLDRALNQPQHF. The full variable domain, rest sourced from reference TRBV7-2 and TRBJ1-5, is GAGVSQSPSNKVTEKGKDVELRCDPISGHTALYWYRQSLGQGLEFLIYFQGNSAPDKSGLPSDRFSAERTGGSVSTLTIQRTQQEDSAVYLCASSLDRALNQPQHFGDGTRLSIL.

J is TRBJ2-7 and V is TRBV19; 7 bases align to TRBD2. V shed 7 bases and J 2 bases; nucleotides not matched to a gene: 11. CDR1 and CDR2 (germline): LNHDA, SQIVND (reference sequence). The CDR3 totals 15 residues. This CDR3 reads CASTSRGDLTYEQYF. Written as DNA, the CDR3 is TGTGCCAGTACTTCCCGGGGGGACTTAACCTACGAGCAGTACTTC.

V is TRBV6-1 and J is TRBJ1-4, with D tentatively TRBD1 (5 bases). The CDR3 covers 14 residues. Germline V gives CDR1 MNHNS, CDR2 SASEGT. Trimming removed 6 bases at V and 8 bases at J, with 16 bases between. The CDR3 coding sequence is TGTGCCAGCAGCCTTGGGACGAGCGGGGAAAAACTGTTTTTT. It yields the protein CASSLGTSGEKLFF.

This sequence joins TRBV2 and TRBJ1-2; possible D gene TRBD1, 5 bases. CDR1 is SNHLY, CDR2 FYNNEI, per germline. The length of the CDR3 is 15 residues. The ends were cut back, 2 bases at V and 6 bases at J, with 16 bases in the middle. CDR3 DNA: TGTGCCAGCAGTGAATTAAGGGCCGGGGCGGATGGCTACACCTTC. Translated, it gives CASSELRAGADGYTF. The full variable domain, completed using reference TRBV2 and TRBJ1-2, is EPEVTQTPSHQVTQMGQEVILRCVPISNHLYFYWYRQILGQKVEFLVSFYNNEISEKSEIFDDQFSVERPDGSNFTLKIRSTKLEDSAMYFCASSELRAGADGYTFGSGTRLTVV.

This chain connects TRBV7-3 to TRBJ2-5, with TRBD2 identical over 9 bases. The CDR3 spans 19 residues. Per germline, CDR1 SGHTA and CDR2 FQGTGA. The trim removed 4 bases at V and 4 bases at J, leaving 19 bases unmatched. The CDR3: CASSSRDRRLADSVETQYF. For the CDR3, the DNA is TGTGCCAGCAGCTCCCGAGATCGAAGACTAGCGGATTCTGTAGAGACCCAGTACTTC. Full variable domain (outside the CDR3, taken from reference TRBV7-3 and TRBJ2-5): GAGVSQTPSNKVTEKGKYVELRCDPISGHTALYWYRQSLGQGPEFLIYFQGTGAADDSGLPNDRFFAVRPEGSVSTLKIQRTERGDSAVYLCASSSRDRRLADSVETQYFGPGTRLLVL.

DNA of the CDR3: TGTGCCATCAGTGAGTCGCGACTAGCGGGAGTGCACTACGAGCAGTACTTC. This gives the protein CAISESRLAGVHYEQYF. This chain links TRBV10-3 with TRBJ2-7, with 12 bases that match TRBD2. V lost 0 bases, J lost 3 bases, and 6 bases stayed unmatched. The CDR3 covers 17 residues. Germline values: CDR1 ENHRY, CDR2 SYGVKD.

The chain employs TRBV7-2 and TRBJ2-3; tentative D call: TRBD1 (5 bases). There are 13 residues in the CDR3. CDR1 SGHTA and CDR2 FQGNSA come from the germline V gene. The V end lost 9 bases, the J end lost 5 bases, and 15 bases lay between the germline ends. The CDR3 coding sequence is TGTGCCAGGAGAGAAATAGGGGAAGATACGCAGTATTTT. This translates into CARREIGEDTQYF.

The chain links TRBV6-6 to TRBJ2-5, with D perhaps TRBD2 (7 bases). Trimming stripped 6 bases from V and 5 bases from J, with 16 bases between. CDR1 and CDR2 from the germline V gene are MNHNY and SVGAGI (reference sequence). The CDR3 has 14 residues. CDR3 sequence reads: CASSLTGGLETQYF. The CDR3 coding sequence is TGTGCCAGCAGCCTTACGGGGGGCTTGGAGACCCAGTACTTC.

The rearrangement links TRBV29-1 to TRBJ2-7; D is ambiguous. This CDR3 comprises 13 residues. The V and J ends lost 4 bases and 1 base respectively, with 11 bases between them. From germline, CDR1 is SQVTM and CDR2 ANQGSEA. The CDR3 loop reads CSVVVPGSYEQYF. The DNA for the CDR3 is TGCAGCGTTGTTGTCCCAGGTTCCTACGAGCAGTACTTC.

The V call is TRBV6-1, the J call TRBJ2-3; possibly TRBD1 for D (5 bases). In germline, CDR1 is MNHNS, CDR2 SASEGT. There are 14 residues in the CDR3. Trimming pared 3 bases from V and 7 bases from J, leaving 14 bases between. The CDR3 loop is CASSDGWGRYTQYF. The CDR3 DNA sequence: TGTGCCAGCAGTGATGGTTGGGGCCGCTATACGCAGTATTTT.

The chain combines TRBV30 with TRBJ1-2; D gene ambiguous. Germline CDR1 and CDR2: GTSNPN and SVGIG (reference sequence). The CDR3 spans 12 residues. In nucleotides, the CDR3 is TGTGCTTGCGCCGACGGACACTATGGCTACACCTTC. This translates into CACADGHYGYTF.

The CDR3 DNA is TGTGCCAGCAGTCTTGGGCTTCCCGGGACAGGGAACGAGCAGTACTTC. This sequence encodes CASSLGLPGTGNEQYF. The chain has TRBV27 and TRBJ2-7, with 9 bases that match TRBD1. This CDR3 spans 16 amino acids. The germline CDR1 and CDR2 sequences are MNHEY and SMNVEV (reference sequence). After removal of 5 bases from V and 5 bases from J, the junction contained 13 bases not matched to a gene.

V is TRBV10-3 and J is TRBJ2-7; D is perhaps TRBD1 or TRBD2 (5 bases each). This CDR3 is 12 amino acids long. CDR1 ENHRY and CDR2 SYGVKD come from the germline V gene. V lost 9 bases and J 1 base, leaving 10 bases between the germline ends. In DNA form, the CDR3 reads TGTGCCATATTGGGGGAGTCCTACGAGCAGTACTTC. Amino acid sequence: CAILGESYEQYF.

The chain is built from TRBV11-2 and TRBJ2-1; TRBD2 agrees at 12 bases. V lost 0 bases, J lost 8 bases, and 8 bases stayed unmatched. Germline V gives CDR1 SGHAT, CDR2 FQNNGV. CDR3 length: 17 amino acids. CDR3 sequence (DNA): TGTGCCAGCAGCTTAGATCTCCTAGCGGGAGGGGTCCATGAGCAGTTCTTC. The encoded protein is CASSLDLLAGGVHEQFF.

This clone appeared once. The V gene is TRBV4-1, the J gene TRBJ2-7; 7 bases align to TRBD2. This CDR3 contains 17 residues. Germline loops: CDR1 MGHRA, CDR2 YSYEKL. Trimming at V came to 2 bases and at J to 0 bases, leaving 10 bases not matched to a gene. CDR3 sequence reads: CASSQRFGTINSYEQYF. CDR3 nucleotides: TGCGCCAGCAGCCAACGTTTTGGGACTATCAACTCCTACGAGCAGTACTTC.